This T cell receptor (beta chain) was sequenced in a study of early T cells in non-severe SARS-CoV-2 infection. Study in general: The sequenced material was bulk RNA from unsorted whole blood, and its chains were unpaired.

The table lists this clonotype with many counts. Individual cDNA molecules each received unique molecular identifiers attached to them. A single record per CDR3 protein comes from TCRdb applying MiXCR to the 5' RACE reads. Counted here are tens of thousands of distinct CDR3 sequences, about 10% occurring once; the ten biggest clones make up around 8%. Trimming left V 6 bases short and J 5 bases short, with 14 bases between. The length of the CDR3 is 14 residues. CDR1 and CDR2 (germline): DFQATT, SNEGSKA (reference sequence). This TCR was recovered from an adult who was a healthcare worker with PCR-confirmed SARS-CoV-2 infection or an uninfected control (not recorded which). The chain carries TRBV20-1 and TRBJ1-6; D perhaps matches TRBD1 (5 bases). This material consisted of whole blood, taken at baseline. In DNA form, the CDR3 reads TGCAGTGCAACTATAGCAGGGAATAATTCACCCCTCCACTTT. Residues: CSATIAGNNSPLHF.